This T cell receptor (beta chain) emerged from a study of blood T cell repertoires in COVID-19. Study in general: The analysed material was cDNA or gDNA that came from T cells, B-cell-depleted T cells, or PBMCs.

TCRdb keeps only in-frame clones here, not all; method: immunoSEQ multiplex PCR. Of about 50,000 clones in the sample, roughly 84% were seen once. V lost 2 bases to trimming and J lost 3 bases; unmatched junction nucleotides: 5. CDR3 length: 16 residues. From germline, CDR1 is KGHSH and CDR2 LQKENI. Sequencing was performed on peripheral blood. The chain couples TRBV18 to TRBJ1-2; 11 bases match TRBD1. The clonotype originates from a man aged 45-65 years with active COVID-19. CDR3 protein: CASSPGTGGADYGYTF. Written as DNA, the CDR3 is TGTGCCAGCTCACCAGGGACAGGGGGGGCCGACTATGGCTACACCTTC.